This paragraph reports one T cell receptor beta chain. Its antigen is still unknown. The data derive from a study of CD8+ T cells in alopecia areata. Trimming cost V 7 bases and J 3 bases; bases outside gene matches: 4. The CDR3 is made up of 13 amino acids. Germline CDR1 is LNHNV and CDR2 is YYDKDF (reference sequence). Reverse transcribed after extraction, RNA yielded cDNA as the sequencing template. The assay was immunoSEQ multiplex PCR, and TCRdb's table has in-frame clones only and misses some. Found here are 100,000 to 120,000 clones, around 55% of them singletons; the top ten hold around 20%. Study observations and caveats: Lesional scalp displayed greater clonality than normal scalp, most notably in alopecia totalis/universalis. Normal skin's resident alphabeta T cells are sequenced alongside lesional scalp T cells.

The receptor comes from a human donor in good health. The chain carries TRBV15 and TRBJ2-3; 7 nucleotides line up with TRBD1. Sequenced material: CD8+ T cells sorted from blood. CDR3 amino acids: CATTHRGTDTQYF. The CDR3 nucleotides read TGTGCCACCACCCACAGGGGAACAGATACGCAGTATTTT.